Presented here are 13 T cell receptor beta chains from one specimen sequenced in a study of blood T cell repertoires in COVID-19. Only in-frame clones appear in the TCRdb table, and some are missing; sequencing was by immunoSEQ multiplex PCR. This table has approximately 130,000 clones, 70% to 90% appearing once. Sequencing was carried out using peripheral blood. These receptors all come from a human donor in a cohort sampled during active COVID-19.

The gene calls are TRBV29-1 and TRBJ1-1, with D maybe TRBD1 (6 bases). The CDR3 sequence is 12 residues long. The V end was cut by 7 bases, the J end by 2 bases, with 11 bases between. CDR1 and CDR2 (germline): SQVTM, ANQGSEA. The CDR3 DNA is TGCAGCGCCCTCAGGGGCAACACTGAAGCTTTCTTT. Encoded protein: CSALRGNTEAFF.

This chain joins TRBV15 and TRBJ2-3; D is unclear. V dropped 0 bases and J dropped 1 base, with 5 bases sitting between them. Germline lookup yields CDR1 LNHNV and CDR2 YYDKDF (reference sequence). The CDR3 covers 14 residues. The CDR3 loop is CATSRDGRTDTQYF. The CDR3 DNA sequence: TGTGCCACCAGCAGAGATGGCCGCACAGATACGCAGTATTTT.

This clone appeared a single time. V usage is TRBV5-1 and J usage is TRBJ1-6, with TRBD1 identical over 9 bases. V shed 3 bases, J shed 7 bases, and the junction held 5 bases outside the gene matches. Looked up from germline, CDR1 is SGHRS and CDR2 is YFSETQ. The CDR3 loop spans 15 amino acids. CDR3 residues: CASSWGQGVNSPLHF. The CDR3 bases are TGCGCCAGCAGCTGGGGACAGGGAGTCAATTCACCCCTCCACTTT.

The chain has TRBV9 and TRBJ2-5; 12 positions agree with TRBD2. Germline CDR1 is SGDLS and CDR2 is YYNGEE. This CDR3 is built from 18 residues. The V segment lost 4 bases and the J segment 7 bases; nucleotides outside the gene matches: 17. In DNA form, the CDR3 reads TGTGCCAGCAGCCCGACCCTCGGACTAGCGGGAAGCAGGGGGACCCAGTACTTC. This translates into CASSPTLGLAGSRGTQYF.

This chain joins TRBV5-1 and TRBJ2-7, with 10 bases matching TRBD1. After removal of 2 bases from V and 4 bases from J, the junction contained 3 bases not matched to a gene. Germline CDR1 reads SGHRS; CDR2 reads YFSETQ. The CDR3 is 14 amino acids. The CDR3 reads CASSLPGQGYEQYF. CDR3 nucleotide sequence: TGCGCCAGCAGCTTACCGGGACAGGGGTACGAGCAGTACTTC.

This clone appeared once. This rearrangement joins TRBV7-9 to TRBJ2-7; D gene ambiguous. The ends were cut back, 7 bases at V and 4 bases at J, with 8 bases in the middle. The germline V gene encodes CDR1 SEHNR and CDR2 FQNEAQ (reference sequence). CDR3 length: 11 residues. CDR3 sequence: CASNSGYEQYF. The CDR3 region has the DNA TGTGCCAGCAACTCGGGTTACGAGCAGTACTTC.

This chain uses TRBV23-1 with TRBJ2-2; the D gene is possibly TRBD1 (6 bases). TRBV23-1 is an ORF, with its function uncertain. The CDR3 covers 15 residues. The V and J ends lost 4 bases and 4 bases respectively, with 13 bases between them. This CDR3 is CASSLRAGVTGELFF. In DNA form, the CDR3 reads TGCGCCAGCAGTCTCCGGGCAGGGGTCACCGGGGAGCTGTTTTTT.

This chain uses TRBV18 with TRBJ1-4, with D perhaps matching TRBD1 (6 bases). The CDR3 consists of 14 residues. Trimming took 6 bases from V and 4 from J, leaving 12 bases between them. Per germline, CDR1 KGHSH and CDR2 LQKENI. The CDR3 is CASSPTGLNEKLFF. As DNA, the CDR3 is TGTGCCAGCTCGCCGACAGGTCTTAATGAAAAACTGTTTTTT.

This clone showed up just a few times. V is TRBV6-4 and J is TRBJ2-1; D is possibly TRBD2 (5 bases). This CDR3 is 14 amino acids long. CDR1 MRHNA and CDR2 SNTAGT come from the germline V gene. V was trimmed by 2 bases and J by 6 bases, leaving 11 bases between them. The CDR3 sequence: CASSDLPGINEQFF. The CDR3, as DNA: TGTGCCAGCAGTGACCTCCCGGGGATCAATGAGCAGTTCTTC.

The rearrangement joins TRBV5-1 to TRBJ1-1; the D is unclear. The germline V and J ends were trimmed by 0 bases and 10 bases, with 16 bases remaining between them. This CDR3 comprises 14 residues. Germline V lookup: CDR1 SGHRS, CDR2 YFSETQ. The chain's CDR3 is CASSLDVQANLAFF. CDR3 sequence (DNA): TGCGCCAGCAGCTTGGACGTCCAGGCCAATTTAGCTTTCTTT.

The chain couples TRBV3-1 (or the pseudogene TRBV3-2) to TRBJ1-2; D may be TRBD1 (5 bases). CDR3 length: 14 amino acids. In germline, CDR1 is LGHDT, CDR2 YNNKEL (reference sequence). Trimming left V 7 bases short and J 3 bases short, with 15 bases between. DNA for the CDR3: TGTGCCAGCACCAGCCCGGGGGTCGACTATGGCTACACCTTC. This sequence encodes CASTSPGVDYGYTF.

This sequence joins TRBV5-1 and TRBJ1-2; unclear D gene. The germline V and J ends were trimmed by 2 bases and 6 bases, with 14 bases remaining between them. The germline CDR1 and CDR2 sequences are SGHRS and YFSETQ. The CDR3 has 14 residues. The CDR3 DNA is TGCGCCAGCAGCTTTGGAGGAAACGGTAATGGCTACACCTTC. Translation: CASSFGGNGNGYTF.

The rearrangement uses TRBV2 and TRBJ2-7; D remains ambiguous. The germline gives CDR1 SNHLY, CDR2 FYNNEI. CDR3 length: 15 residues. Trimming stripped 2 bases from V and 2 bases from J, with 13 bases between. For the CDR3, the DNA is TGTGCCAGCAGTGAAAAAGAGTCTCCACCCTACGAGCAGTACTTC. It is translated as CASSEKESPPYEQYF. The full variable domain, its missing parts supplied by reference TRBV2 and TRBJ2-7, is EPEVTQTPSHQVTQMGQEVILRCVPISNHLYFYWYRQILGQKVEFLVSFYNNEISEKSEIFDDQFSVERPDGSNFTLKIRSTKLEDSAMYFCASSEKESPPYEQYFGPGTRLTVT.